Sequencing of this TCR beta chain was carried out in a study of cytomegalovirus exposure and HLA in healthy donors. Study-level findings and limits: Overall, approximately 150 TCR beta chains were annotated as cytomegalovirus-associated. According to a subsequent analysis, TCR clusters from the first cohort were inclined to appear together in the 120 validation repertoires.

Here immunoSEQ multiplex PCR was the method, and the copy in TCRdb shows in-frame clones only, minus some. There are some 100,000 clones in the sample; around 89% occur only once, and around 1.9% lies in the top ten. Points on this clone: Its cognate antigen is unknown.

The CDR3 loop spans 15 amino acids. Germline CDR1 SGHRS, CDR2 YFSETQ. V was pared by 4 bases and J by 3 bases, with 14 bases between. This TCR derives from a man between 18 and 29 years old in good health and CMV-seronegative. The sample consisted of PBMCs. This chain uses TRBV5-1 with TRBJ1-5; maybe TRBD1 (6 bases). The CDR3 DNA follows: TGCGCCAGCAGCCCAACGACAGGACTCAATCAGCCCCAGCATTTT. Translated, it gives CASSPTTGLNQPQHF.